Only a few counts were recorded for the clone carrying this TCR beta chain. The CDR3 consists of 14 residues. The V end was cut by 9 bases, the J end by 4 bases, with 16 bases between. The V gene's germline CDR1 is MNHNY and CDR2 SVGAGI (reference sequence). The sample originates from a study of blood T cell repertoires in COVID-19. Repertoires were generated with immunoSEQ multiplex PCR, while TCRdb's copy carries only in-frame clones and drops some. The top ten clones hold roughly 2.5% of a sample with fewer than 350,000 clones, roughly 85% of them seen once. Sequencing used PBMCs or T cells enriched from blood (not recorded which). The V and J genes are TRBV6-6 and TRBJ2-1; the D gene is possibly TRBD1 (5 bases). The origin of this receptor is a woman between 50 and 59 years old who had recovered from COVID-19. The DNA for the CDR3 is TGTGCCAGTGGACGATGGGGCGAGTACAATGAGCAGTTCTTC. This gives the protein CASGRWGEYNEQFF.